This T cell receptor (beta chain) derives from a study of neurological immune-mediated disorders. The sample holds many counts of this clonotype. Its antigen remains unknown. The cDNA was synthesized by 5'RACE incorporating 10-nucleotide random UMIs. MiXCR, run by TCRdb on the 5' RACE reads, gives a single entry per CDR3 protein. The sample lists tens of thousands of distinct CDR3 sequences; under 4.5% were seen once. Trimming took off 3 bases at V and 6 bases at J, with 15 bases between the two ends. The germline V gene encodes CDR1 SGHKS and CDR2 YYEKEE (reference sequence). There are 15 residues in the CDR3. Study-wide results and caveats: Across subjects, no CDR3 amino acid sequence appeared in expanded clones of more than one subject, a finding that suggested private repertoires in all groups. HTLV-1-associated myelopathy had the most TCR clonal expansion, whereas multiple sclerosis had the least (lower than in healthy controls).

The V and J genes are TRBV5-5 and TRBJ2-2, with D tentatively TRBD1 (6 bases). This TCR came from a woman in her forties or fifties with multiple sclerosis. Sequences were obtained from PBMCs. DNA for the CDR3: TGTGCCAGCAGCTCACAGGGCTCGGGGCCCGGGGAGCTGTTTTTT. It yields the protein CASSSQGSGPGELFF.